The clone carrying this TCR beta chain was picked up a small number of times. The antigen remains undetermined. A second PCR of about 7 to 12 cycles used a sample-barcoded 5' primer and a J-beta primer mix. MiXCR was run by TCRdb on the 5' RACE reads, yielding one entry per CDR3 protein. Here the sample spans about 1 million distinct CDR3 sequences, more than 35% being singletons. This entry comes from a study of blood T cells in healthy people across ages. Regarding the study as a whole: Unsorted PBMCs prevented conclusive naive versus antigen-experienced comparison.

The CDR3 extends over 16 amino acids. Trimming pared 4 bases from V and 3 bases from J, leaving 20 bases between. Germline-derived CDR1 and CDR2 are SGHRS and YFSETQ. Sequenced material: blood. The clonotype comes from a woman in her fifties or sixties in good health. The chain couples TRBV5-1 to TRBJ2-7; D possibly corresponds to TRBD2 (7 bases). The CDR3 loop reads CASSPGQLGDYYEQYF. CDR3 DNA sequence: TGCGCCAGCAGCCCTGGACAGTTGGGGGACTACTACGAGCAGTACTTC.